This passage covers 30 T cell receptor beta chains from one sample sequenced in a study of CD8 T cells in Susac syndrome. It was with random hexamers that roughly 0.5 to 1 ug RNA was reverse transcribed. TCRdb analysed the immunoSEQ multiplex PCR reads with MiXCR anew, one entry per CDR3 protein. The table has about 210,000 distinct CDR3 sequences, over 90% seen once. The sequenced material came from CD4+ T cells from PBMCs. All receptors come from a human donor with Susac syndrome.

The chain has TRBV6-5 and TRBJ2-2, with D tentatively TRBD1 (5 bases). The CDR3 is made up of 15 amino acids. Trimming took 5 bases from V and 4 from J, leaving 14 bases between them. CDR1 and CDR2 from the germline V gene are MNHEY and SVGAGI. CDR3 DNA sequence: TGTGCCAGCAGTACCCAGGGTTTGAGCACCGGGGAGCTGTTTTTT. This encodes CASSTQGLSTGELFF.

V is TRBV30 and J is TRBJ1-1; the match to TRBD1 covers 7 bases. The CDR3 spans 15 residues. Per the germline V gene, CDR1 is GTSNPN and CDR2 is SVGIG (reference sequence). The junction had 9 bases not matched to a gene; V was cut back by 4 bases and J by 1 base. This chain's CDR3 is CAWNRAGTANTEAFF. The CDR3 region has the DNA TGTGCCTGGAATCGGGCCGGGACAGCGAACACTGAAGCTTTCTTT.

This chain uses TRBV2 with TRBJ1-4, with a tentative D call TRBD1 (6 bases). Germline V CDR1 and CDR2: SNHLY, FYNNEI. This CDR3 is 13 amino acids long. Trimming removed 8 bases from V and 7 bases from J, with 14 bases in between. Written as DNA, the CDR3 is TGTGCCAGCCTAACGGGACACCGTGAAAAACTGTTTTTT. This sequence encodes CASLTGHREKLFF.

This chain uses TRBV10-3 with TRBJ2-3, with D perhaps matching TRBD1 (6 bases). Per the germline V gene, CDR1 is ENHRY and CDR2 is SYGVKD. V lost 3 bases, J lost 0 bases, and 7 bases lay in between. This CDR3 is 14 amino acids long. This CDR3 is CAISEGQSTDTQYF. In DNA, the CDR3 is TGTGCCATCAGTGAAGGACAGAGCACAGATACGCAGTATTTT.

This chain joins TRBV20-1 and TRBJ1-2; D is unclear. The CDR3 runs 13 residues. V was pared by 1 base and J by 0 bases, with 6 bases between. CDR1 is DFQATT, CDR2 SNEGSKA, per germline (reference sequence). The CDR3: CSARAQTNYGYTF. The CDR3 DNA follows: TGCAGTGCTAGAGCACAGACTAACTATGGCTACACCTTC.

This clonotype has only one observation. As DNA, the CDR3 is TGCAGCGTTGATGCAGGGAGCCCTGAAGCTTTCTTT. It codes for CSVDAGSPEAFF. V gene TRBV29-1 combines with J gene TRBJ1-1; the D gene is possibly TRBD1 (5 bases). CDR3 length: 12 residues. Looked up from germline, CDR1 is SQVTM and CDR2 is ANQGSEA. The V end was cut by 3 bases, the J end by 6 bases, with 11 bases between.

This chain uses TRBV30 with TRBJ1-1; maybe TRBD1 (5 bases). This CDR3 is built from 15 residues. Trimming removed 1 base at V and 0 bases at J, with 12 bases between. Germline assignment: CDR1 GTSNPN and CDR2 SVGIG (reference sequence). The CDR3: CAWSAGTTVNTEAFF. The CDR3 nucleotides read TGTGCCTGGAGTGCCGGGACGACAGTGAACACTGAAGCTTTCTTT. Complete variable domain (other parts from reference TRBV30 and TRBJ1-1): SQTIHQWPATLVQPVGSPLSLECTVEGTSNPNLYWYRQAAGRGLQLLFYSVGIGQISSEVPQNLSASRPQDRQFILSSKKLLLSDSGFYLCAWSAGTTVNTEAFFGQGTRLTVV.

The chain recombines TRBV29-1 with TRBJ2-2; the D gene is possibly TRBD1 (5 bases). Per the germline V gene, CDR1 is SQVTM and CDR2 is ANQGSEA. V was pared by 5 bases and J by 6 bases, with 19 bases between. The CDR3 is 15 amino acids. The CDR3 DNA reads TGCAGCGTTCGGAAGTCCAGGGAAAGGGCCGGGGAGCTGTTTTTT. This codes for CSVRKSRERAGELFF.

CDR3 nucleotides: TGTGCCAGCAGCCCCTGGGACCGGCCTTACGAGCAGTACTTC. As protein: CASSPWDRPYEQYF. The chain is built from TRBV7-2 and TRBJ2-7; D tentatively fits TRBD1 or TRBD2 (5 bases each). The V and J ends lost 5 bases and 4 bases respectively, with 15 bases between them. Looked up from germline, CDR1 is SGHTA and CDR2 is FQGNSA. This CDR3 region has 14 residues.

In nucleotides, the CDR3 is TGTGCCAGCAGCCAATCTTCGGGGGCCAATCAGCCCCAGCATTTT. Protein: CASSQSSGANQPQHF. The chain is built from TRBV16 and TRBJ1-5; D might be TRBD1 (6 bases). The germline V gene encodes CDR1 KGHSY and CDR2 FQNENV. V lost 0 bases, J lost 3 bases, and 9 bases lay in between. The CDR3 spans 15 residues.

This sequence joins TRBV6-4 and TRBJ1-6; TRBD1 agrees at 9 bases. The CDR3 runs to 14 residues. V trimming: 10 bases; J trimming: 6 bases; junction bases outside the gene matches: 7. Germline assignment: CDR1 MRHNA and CDR2 SNTAGT. CDR3 DNA sequence: TGTGCCACCCAGGAGGACAGGGGTAATTCACCCCTCCACTTT. This sequence encodes CATQEDRGNSPLHF.

This clonotype was seen a handful of times. The CDR3 spells CSARGQLSNQPQHF. CDR3 coding DNA: TGCAGTGCTAGGGGACAGCTTAGCAATCAGCCCCAGCATTTT. V usage is TRBV20-1 and J usage is TRBJ1-5; the match to TRBD1 covers 7 bases. This CDR3 region has 14 residues. Germline V gene sequence: CDR1 DFQATT, CDR2 SNEGSKA (reference sequence). The junction had 2 bases not matched to a gene; V was cut back by 3 bases and J by 0 bases.

The rearrangement links TRBV27 to TRBJ1-1; D unclear. The V end lost 3 bases, the J end lost 5 bases, and 10 bases lay between the germline ends. CDR3 length equals 13 residues. Germline values: CDR1 MNHEY, CDR2 SMNVEV (reference sequence). CDR3 loop: CASSFLGRTEAFF. The CDR3 nucleotides are TGTGCCAGCAGTTTCCTAGGTCGGACTGAAGCTTTCTTT.

This chain links TRBV20-1 with TRBJ1-4; tentative D call: TRBD1 (5 bases). Trimming cost V 0 bases and J 11 bases, with 19 bases left between them. CDR1 and CDR2 (germline): DFQATT, SNEGSKA (reference sequence). This CDR3 is 15 amino acids long. CDR3 bases: TGCAGTGCTAGAGAAGGGGCAGGGTTTTGGGATAAACTGTTTTTT. Translation: CSAREGAGFWDKLFF.

A word on this clonotype: The junction does not match germline at one end; this may be a read error. V and J are TRBV5-1 and TRBJ1-1; a weak D match, TRBD1 (5 bases). The CDR3 covers 13 residues. Per the germline V gene, CDR1 is SGHRS and CDR2 is YFSETQ. The CDR3 DNA reads TGTGCCAGCAGGAGGGACCTGAACACTGAAGCTTTCTTT. Translated: CASRRDLNTEAFF.

CDR3 sequence: CASSIQGVGTEAFF. The CDR3 DNA follows: TGTGCCAGTAGTATACAGGGAGTGGGCACTGAAGCTTTCTTT. The rearrangement links TRBV19 to TRBJ1-1; a possible D gene is TRBD1 (5 bases). Trimming took off 2 bases at V and 4 bases at J, with 11 bases between the two ends. CDR3 length: 14 residues. The V gene's germline CDR1 is LNHDA and CDR2 SQIVND (reference sequence). Full variable domain (rest looked up from reference TRBV19 and TRBJ1-1): DGGITQSPKYLFRKEGQNVTLSCEQNLNHDAMYWYRQDPGQGLRLIYYSQIVNDFQKGDIAEGYSVSREKKESFPLTVTSAQKNPTAFYLCASSIQGVGTEAFFGQGTRLTVV.

The gene calls are TRBV9 and TRBJ2-4, with TRBD1 as a possible D gene (6 bases). Trimming removed 4 bases at V and 1 base at J, with 15 bases between. Per the germline V gene, CDR1 is SGDLS and CDR2 is YYNGEE. The CDR3 consists of 16 residues. The CDR3 sequence: CASSKRTDGAKNIQYF. CDR3 nucleotides: TGTGCCAGCAGCAAAAGGACAGATGGGGCCAAAAACATTCAGTACTTC.

The chain has TRBV20-1 and TRBJ2-4; the match to TRBD1 covers 8 bases. The CDR3 is 13 residues long. CDR1 and CDR2 from the germline V gene are DFQATT and SNEGSKA (reference sequence). The trim removed 1 base at V and 5 bases at J, leaving 1 base unmatched. CDR3 DNA: TGCAGTGCTAGAGTACAGGGGGAAAACATTCAGTACTTC. This gives the protein CSARVQGENIQYF.

The genes are TRBV28 and TRBJ2-1, with D possibly matching TRBD2 (7 bases). Trimming took off 6 bases at V and 9 bases at J, with 18 bases between the two ends. The length of the CDR3 is 14 residues. Germline CDR1 is MDHEN and CDR2 is SYDVKM. CDR3 in amino acids: CASRIPRGAGEQFF. The CDR3 coding sequence is TGTGCCAGCAGGATACCACGGGGGGCCGGTGAGCAGTTCTTC.

The CDR3 region is CASSRTGTGELFF. CDR3 DNA: TGTGCCAGCTCCAGGACGGGCACCGGGGAGCTGTTTTTT. The rearrangement uses TRBV18 and TRBJ2-2; D is uncertain. The CDR3 is 13 residues long. V lost 6 bases to trimming and J lost 4 bases, with 9 bases between them. Germline CDR1 reads KGHSH; CDR2 reads LQKENI.

The rearrangement links TRBV20-1 to TRBJ1-4; 9 bases are shared with TRBD1. V shed 0 bases, J shed 6 bases, and the junction held 2 bases outside the gene matches. The CDR3 extends over 14 amino acids. CDR1 and CDR2 from the germline V gene are DFQATT and SNEGSKA (reference sequence). CDR3 bases: TGCAGTGCTAGAGAACGGGACAGGGATGAAAAACTGTTTTTT. It codes for CSARERDRDEKLFF.

A single count supports this clonotype. This sequence joins TRBV11-2 and TRBJ1-2; D gene unclear. The CDR3 spans 12 residues. Trimming removed 7 bases from V and 6 bases from J, with 12 bases in between. Germline values: CDR1 SGHAT, CDR2 FQNNGV. CDR3 coding DNA: TGTGCCAGCACGGTGTTGGGAAATGGCTACACCTTC. It encodes CASTVLGNGYTF.

The chain uses TRBV11-3 and TRBJ2-3; D may correspond to TRBD1 or TRBD2 (5 bases each). The CDR3 covers 16 residues. Trimming shortened V by 5 bases and J by 0 bases, and 15 bases separated the two germline ends. Germline CDR1 SGHNT, CDR2 YENEEA. The CDR3 spells CASSPRGSPSTDTQYF. The CDR3 region has the DNA TGTGCCAGCAGCCCTCGGGGCAGTCCTAGCACAGATACGCAGTATTTT.

The rearrangement uses TRBV20-1 and TRBJ2-2, with 7 bases fitting TRBD1. CDR3 length: 16 residues. Germline assignment: CDR1 DFQATT and CDR2 SNEGSKA (reference sequence). With V trimmed by 0 bases and J by 1 base, 5 bases remained unmatched. The CDR3 reads CSAREPTGMNTGELFF. DNA for the CDR3: TGCAGTGCTAGAGAGCCGACAGGGATGAACACCGGGGAGCTGTTTTTT.

The genes are TRBV20-1 and TRBJ2-5; 10 nucleotides align to TRBD2. Germline V gene lookup returns CDR1 DFQATT and CDR2 SNEGSKA (reference sequence). V shed 3 bases, J shed 4 bases, and the junction held 11 bases outside the gene matches. This CDR3 contains 16 residues. DNA of the CDR3: TGCAGTGCTAGTATTCCTAGCGGGGGCTCGCCAGAGACCCAGTACTTC. This translates into CSASIPSGGSPETQYF.

CDR3 region: CASSYMRGNLGAPLHF. Here the CDR3 DNA reads TGTGCCAGCAGTTACATGAGGGGGAATCTTGGTGCACCCCTCCACTTT. V gene TRBV6-2 or TRBV6-3 combines with J gene TRBJ1-6, with a weak D call TRBD1 (6 bases). V shed 2 bases and J shed 11 bases, with 19 bases lying between them. The CDR3 length is 16 residues. Germline values: CDR1 MNHEY, CDR2 SVGEGT.

The chain joins TRBV9 to TRBJ2-1, with 11 bases identical to TRBD2. Germline values: CDR1 SGDLS, CDR2 YYNGEE. V lost 3 bases to trimming and J lost 6 bases; unmatched junction nucleotides: 2. The CDR3 runs to 14 residues. As DNA, the CDR3 is TGTGCCAGCAGCGAACTAGCGGGGGCCAATGAGCAGTTCTTC. This sequence encodes CASSELAGANEQFF.

The rearrangement uses TRBV20-1 and TRBJ2-1; D tentatively fits TRBD1 or TRBD2 (6 bases each). This CDR3 contains 14 residues. The V gene's germline CDR1 is DFQATT and CDR2 SNEGSKA (reference sequence). Trimming took 6 bases from V and 6 from J, leaving 18 bases between them. DNA for the CDR3: TGCAGTGCGAGCCTAAGGGGGGCTGGCAATGAGCAGTTCTTC. Translation: CSASLRGAGNEQFF.

Here the CDR3 DNA reads TGTGCCAGCATCCCGGGGGAAGAGTGGACCGGGGAGCTGTTTTTT. Translated: CASIPGEEWTGELFF. The gene calls are TRBV2 and TRBJ2-2; D may be TRBD2 (6 bases). The germline V gene has CDR1 SNHLY and CDR2 FYNNEI. Trimming took 7 bases from V and 5 from J, leaving 17 bases between them. The CDR3 runs 15 residues.

The gene calls are TRBV6-2 or TRBV6-3 and TRBJ1-1; no clear D. The CDR3 covers 11 residues. Trimming removed 2 bases at V and 7 bases at J, with 5 bases between. The germline V gene has CDR1 MNHEY and CDR2 SVGEGT. The CDR3, as DNA: TGTGCCAGCAGTTACCCGGATGAAGCTTTCTTT. Amino acid sequence: CASSYPDEAFF.